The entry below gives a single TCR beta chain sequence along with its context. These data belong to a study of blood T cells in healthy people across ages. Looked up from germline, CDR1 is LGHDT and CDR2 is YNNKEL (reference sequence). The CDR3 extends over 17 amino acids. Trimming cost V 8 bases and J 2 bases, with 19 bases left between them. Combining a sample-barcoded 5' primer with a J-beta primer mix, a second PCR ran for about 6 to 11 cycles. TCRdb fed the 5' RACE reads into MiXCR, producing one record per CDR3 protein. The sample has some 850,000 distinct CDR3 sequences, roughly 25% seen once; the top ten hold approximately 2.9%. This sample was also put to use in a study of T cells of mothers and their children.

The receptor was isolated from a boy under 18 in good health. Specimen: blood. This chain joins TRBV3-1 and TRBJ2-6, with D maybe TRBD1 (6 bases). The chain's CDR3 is CASSDLRTGPGANVLTF. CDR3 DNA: TGTGCCAGCTCTGACCTTCGTACAGGGCCTGGGGCCAACGTCCTGACTTTC.